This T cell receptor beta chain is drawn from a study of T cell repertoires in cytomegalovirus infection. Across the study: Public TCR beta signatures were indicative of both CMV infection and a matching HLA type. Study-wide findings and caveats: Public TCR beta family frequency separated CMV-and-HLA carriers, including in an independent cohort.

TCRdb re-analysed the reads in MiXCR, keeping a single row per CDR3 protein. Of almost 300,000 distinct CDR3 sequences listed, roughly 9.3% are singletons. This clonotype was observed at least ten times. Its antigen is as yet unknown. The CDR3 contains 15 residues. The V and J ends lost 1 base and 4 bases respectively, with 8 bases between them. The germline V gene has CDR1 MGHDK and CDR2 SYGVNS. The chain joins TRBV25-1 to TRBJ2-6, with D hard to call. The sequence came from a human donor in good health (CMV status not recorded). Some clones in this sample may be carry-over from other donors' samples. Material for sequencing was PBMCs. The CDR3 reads CASSESGSGANVLTF. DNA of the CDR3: TGTGCCAGCAGTGAATCCGGTTCAGGGGCCAACGTCCTGACTTTC.